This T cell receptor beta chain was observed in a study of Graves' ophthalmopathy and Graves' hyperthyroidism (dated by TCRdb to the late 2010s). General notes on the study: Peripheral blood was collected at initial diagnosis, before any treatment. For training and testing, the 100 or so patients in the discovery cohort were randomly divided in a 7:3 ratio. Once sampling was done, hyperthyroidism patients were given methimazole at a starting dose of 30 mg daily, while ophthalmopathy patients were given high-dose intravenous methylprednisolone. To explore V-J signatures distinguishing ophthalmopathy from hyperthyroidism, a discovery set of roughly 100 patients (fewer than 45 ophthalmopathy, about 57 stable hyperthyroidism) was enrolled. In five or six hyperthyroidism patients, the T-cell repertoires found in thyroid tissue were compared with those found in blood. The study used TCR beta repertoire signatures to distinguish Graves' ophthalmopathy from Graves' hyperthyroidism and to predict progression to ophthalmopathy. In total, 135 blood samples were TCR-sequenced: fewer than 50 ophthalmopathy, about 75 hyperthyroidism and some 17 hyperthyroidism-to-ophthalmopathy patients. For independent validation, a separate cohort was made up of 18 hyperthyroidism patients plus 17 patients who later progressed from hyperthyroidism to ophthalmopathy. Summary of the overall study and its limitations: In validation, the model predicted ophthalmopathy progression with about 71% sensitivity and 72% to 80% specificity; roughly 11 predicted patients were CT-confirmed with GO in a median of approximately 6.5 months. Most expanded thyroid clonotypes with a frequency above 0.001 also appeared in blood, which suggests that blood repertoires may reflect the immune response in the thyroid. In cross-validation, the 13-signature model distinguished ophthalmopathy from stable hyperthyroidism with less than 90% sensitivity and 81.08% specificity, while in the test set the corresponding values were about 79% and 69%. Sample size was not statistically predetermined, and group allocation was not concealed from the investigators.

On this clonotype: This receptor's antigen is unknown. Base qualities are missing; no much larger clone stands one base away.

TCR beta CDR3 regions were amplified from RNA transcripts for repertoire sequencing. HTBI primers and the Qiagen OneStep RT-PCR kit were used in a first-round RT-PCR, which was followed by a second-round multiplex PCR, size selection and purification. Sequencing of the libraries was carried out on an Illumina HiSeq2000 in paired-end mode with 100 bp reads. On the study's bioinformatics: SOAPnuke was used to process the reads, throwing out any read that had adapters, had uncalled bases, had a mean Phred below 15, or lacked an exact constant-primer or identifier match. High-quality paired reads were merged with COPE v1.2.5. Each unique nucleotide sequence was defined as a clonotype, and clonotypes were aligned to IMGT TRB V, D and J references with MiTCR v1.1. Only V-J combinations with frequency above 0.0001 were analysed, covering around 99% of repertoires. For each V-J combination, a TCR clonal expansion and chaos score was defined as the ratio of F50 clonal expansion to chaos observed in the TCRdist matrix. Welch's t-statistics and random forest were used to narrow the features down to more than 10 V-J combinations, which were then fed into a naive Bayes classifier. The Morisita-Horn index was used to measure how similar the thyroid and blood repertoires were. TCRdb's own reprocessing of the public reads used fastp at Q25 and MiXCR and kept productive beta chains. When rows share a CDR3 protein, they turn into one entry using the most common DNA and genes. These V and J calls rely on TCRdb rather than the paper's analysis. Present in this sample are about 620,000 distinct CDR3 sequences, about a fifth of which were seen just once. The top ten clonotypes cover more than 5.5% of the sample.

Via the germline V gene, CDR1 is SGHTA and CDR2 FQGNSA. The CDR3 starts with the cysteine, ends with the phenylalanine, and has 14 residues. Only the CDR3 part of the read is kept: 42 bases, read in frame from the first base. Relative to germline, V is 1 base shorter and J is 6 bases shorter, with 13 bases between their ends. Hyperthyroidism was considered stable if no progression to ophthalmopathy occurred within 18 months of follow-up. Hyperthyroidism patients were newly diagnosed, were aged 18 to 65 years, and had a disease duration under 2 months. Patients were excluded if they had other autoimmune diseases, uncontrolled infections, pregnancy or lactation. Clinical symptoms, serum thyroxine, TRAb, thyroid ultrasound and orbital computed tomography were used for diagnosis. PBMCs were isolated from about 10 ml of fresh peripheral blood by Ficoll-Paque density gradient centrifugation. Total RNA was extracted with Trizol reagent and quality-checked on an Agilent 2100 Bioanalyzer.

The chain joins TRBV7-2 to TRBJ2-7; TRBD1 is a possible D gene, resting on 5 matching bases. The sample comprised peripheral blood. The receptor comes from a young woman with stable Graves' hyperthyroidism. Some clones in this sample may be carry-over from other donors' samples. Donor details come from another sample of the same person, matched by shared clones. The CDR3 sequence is CASSLVSGIGEQYF. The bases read TGTGCCAGCAGCTTAGTGTCAGGGATAGGCGAGCAGTACTTC. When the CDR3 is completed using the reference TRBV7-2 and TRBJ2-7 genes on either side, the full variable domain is GAGVSQSPSNKVTEKGKDVELRCDPISGHTALYWYRQSLGQGLEFLIYFQGNSAPDKSGLPSDRFSAERTGGSVSTLTIQRTQQEDSAVYLCASSLVSGIGEQYFGPGTRLTVT.